Below, 28 T cell receptor beta chains from the same sample are listed, as sequenced in a study of beta chain features in type 1 diabetes. Every isolated RNA sample was fully reverse transcribed, so sequencing captured expressed TCRB transcripts. Assay: immunoSEQ multiplex PCR; the TCRdb copy retains only in-frame clones and omits some. The top ten clones hold 0.035% to 0.04% of a sample with 350,000 to 450,000 clones, roughly 14% of them seen once. The sequencing input was naive CD4+ T cells from blood. The receptors come from a man aged 25-40 years in good health.

CDR3: CASSLGMGNTGELFF. In nucleotides, the CDR3 is TGCGCCAGCAGCTTGGGGATGGGGAATACCGGGGAGCTGTTTTTT. The chain employs TRBV5-1 and TRBJ2-2; D not resolved. CDR3 size: 15 residues. From germline, CDR1 is SGHRS and CDR2 YFSETQ. The germline V and J ends were trimmed by 0 bases and 5 bases, with 11 bases remaining between them.

This clone has only a few counts. J is TRBJ2-2 and V is TRBV7-9; the D call may be TRBD1 or TRBD2 (6 bases each). V was cut by 7 bases and J by 2 bases, with 11 bases left in between. The CDR3 runs 14 residues. Germline CDR1 reads SEHNR; CDR2 reads FQNEAQ (reference sequence). CDR3 residues: CASISGANTGELFF. CDR3 DNA: TGTGCCAGCATATCGGGGGCTAACACCGGGGAGCTGTTTTTT.

The chain uses TRBV11-3 and TRBJ2-5; D might be TRBD2 (6 bases). With 4 bases removed from V and 1 base from J, the gap between germline ends came to 19 bases. Per the germline V gene, CDR1 is SGHNT and CDR2 is YENEEA. CDR3 size: 17 residues. This CDR3 reads CASSSPLGTLAQETQYF. CDR3 nucleotides: TGTGCCAGCAGCTCGCCCCTCGGGACTCTAGCCCAAGAGACCCAGTACTTC.

This clone was seen just once. The chain joins TRBV30 to TRBJ1-5; 7 bases are a match to TRBD1. Losses at the gene ends were 1 base for V and 5 bases for J; bases not matched to a gene: 2. The CDR3 extends over 13 amino acids. The germline V gene encodes CDR1 GTSNPN and CDR2 SVGIG (reference sequence). CDR3 coding DNA: TGTGCCTGGAGTGGACAGGGAGATCAGCCCCAGCATTTT. It codes for CAWSGQGDQPQHF.

J is TRBJ2-1 and V is TRBV5-6; 9 bases match TRBD1. Germline V gene sequence: CDR1 SGHDT, CDR2 YYEEEE. The V and J ends lost 5 bases and 3 bases, in that order; junction bases with no gene match: 6. The CDR3 spans 15 residues. The CDR3 DNA follows: TGTGCCAGCAGACGCGGACAGGGGCACTACAATGAGCAGTTCTTC. Encoded protein: CASRRGQGHYNEQFF. Drawing the rest from reference TRBV5-6 and TRBJ2-1, the complete variable domain is DAGVTQSPTHLIKTRGQQVTLRCSPKSGHDTVSWYQQALGQGPQFIFQYYEEEERQRGNFPDRFSGHQFPNYSSELNVNALLLGDSALYLCASRRGQGHYNEQFFGPGTRLTVL.

The table lists this clone with a few counts. The chain recombines TRBV19 with TRBJ1-2, with D possibly being TRBD1 (5 bases). The CDR3 covers 17 residues. Germline V lookup: CDR1 LNHDA, CDR2 SQIVND (reference sequence). V lost 3 bases to trimming and J lost 0 bases, with 17 bases between them. CDR3 loop: CASSIRQPLETNYGYTF. The CDR3 DNA reads TGTGCCAGTAGTATTCGACAGCCCCTTGAGACTAACTATGGCTACACCTTC.

This chain links TRBV29-1 with TRBJ2-1; D is possibly TRBD1 (5 bases). Trimming took off 7 bases at V and 9 bases at J, with 13 bases between the two ends. The CDR3 has 11 residues. CDR1 is SQVTM, CDR2 ANQGSEA, per germline. Written as DNA, the CDR3 is TGCAGCGGCGACCAGGGAAGTGAGCAGTTCTTC. This sequence encodes CSGDQGSEQFF.

The chain couples TRBV27 to TRBJ1-1, with D maybe TRBD1 (5 bases). V was shortened by 3 bases and J by 0 bases, with 8 bases between the two germline ends. CDR1 is MNHEY and CDR2 is SMNVEV in the germline V gene (reference sequence). CDR3 length equals 14 residues. In DNA form, the CDR3 reads TGTGCCAGCAGTTTTGACAGAGTGAACACTGAAGCTTTCTTT. Encoded protein: CASSFDRVNTEAFF.

This clone has just a few counts. J is TRBJ2-2 and V is TRBV9; 7 bases line up with TRBD1. The CDR3 has 16 residues. The V segment lost 3 bases and the J segment 6 bases; nucleotides outside the gene matches: 11. The germline V gene encodes CDR1 SGDLS and CDR2 YYNGEE. In DNA, the CDR3 is TGTGCCAGCAGCGAGACAGGGCGACGCATCGCCGGGGAGCTGTTTTTT. Protein sequence: CASSETGRRIAGELFF.

V is TRBV9 and J is TRBJ2-1, with a possible D match to TRBD2 (6 bases). This CDR3 is built from 13 residues. Germline V gene data show CDR1 as SGDLS and CDR2 as YYNGEE. Trimming cost V 4 bases and J 8 bases, with 13 bases left between them. CDR3 bases: TGTGCCAGCAGCCCGGAGGGCCGCGATGAGCAGTTCTTC. This gives the protein CASSPEGRDEQFF.

The CDR3 DNA follows: TGCAGCGTTTCGTCAGGGGGCGTTACAGATACGCAGTATTTT. As protein: CSVSSGGVTDTQYF. This sequence joins TRBV29-1 and TRBJ2-3, with TRBD1 matching over 8 bases. This CDR3 contains 14 residues. V shed 5 bases and J 3 bases; nucleotides not matched to a gene: 7. Per the germline V gene, CDR1 is SQVTM and CDR2 is ANQGSEA.

This clone showed up just once. The chain joins TRBV7-9 to TRBJ2-1; 9 bases agree with TRBD1. The trim removed 4 bases at V and 7 bases at J, leaving 11 bases unmatched. This CDR3 region has 16 residues. Looked up from germline, CDR1 is SEHNR and CDR2 is FQNEAQ (reference sequence). The CDR3 coding sequence is TGTGCCAGCAGCTCCCCTGGGACAGGGTTTTGGAATGAGCAGTTCTTC. This translates into CASSSPGTGFWNEQFF.

V and J are TRBV18 and TRBJ1-2; possible D gene TRBD1, 5 bases. CDR1 is KGHSH and CDR2 is LQKENI in the germline V gene. This CDR3 comprises 15 residues. Trimming left V 3 bases short and J 1 base short, with 12 bases between. CDR3 in amino acids: CASSPGIGVNYGYTF. CDR3 coding DNA: TGTGCCAGCTCACCGGGTATAGGGGTTAACTATGGCTACACCTTC.

The rearrangement links TRBV4-3 to TRBJ1-6, with a tentative D call TRBD1 (5 bases). This CDR3 is 15 amino acids long. The V and J ends lost 0 bases and 10 bases respectively, with 13 bases between them. Germline CDR1 is LGHNA and CDR2 is YSLEER. CDR3 region: CASSQDQGRNSPLHF. The CDR3 bases are TGCGCCAGCAGCCAAGATCAGGGCAGGAACTCACCCCTCCACTTT.

This clone occurred a few times. This sequence joins TRBV29-1 and TRBJ2-7; D unclear. Germline V gene lookup returns CDR1 SQVTM and CDR2 ANQGSEA. The CDR3 contains 11 residues. Between the trimmed V and J ends, which lost 5 bases and 5 bases, there was a span of 10 bases. The CDR3 spells CSVLAINEQYF. CDR3 nucleotide sequence: TGCAGCGTTCTGGCCATTAACGAGCAGTACTTC.

Comment on this clone: The junction and the germline gene differ at one end; a read error may be behind it. The chain employs TRBV7-7 and TRBJ2-5, with 11 positions matching TRBD2. The CDR3 extends over 14 amino acids. The germline gives CDR1 SSHAT, CDR2 FNYEAQ (reference sequence). The CDR3 here is CASSFGLAGETQYF. The CDR3 region has the DNA TGTGCTAGCAGCTTTGGACTAGCGGGAGAGACCCAGTACTTC.

This rearrangement joins TRBV20-1 to TRBJ2-1, with unresolved D. The CDR3 runs 11 residues. CDR1 and CDR2 from the germline V gene are DFQATT and SNEGSKA (reference sequence). Trimming took off 3 bases at V and 11 bases at J, with 11 bases between the two ends. The CDR3 DNA reads as TGCAGTGCTAGCTCTCGTTCCCAGCAGTTCTTC. This encodes CSASSRSQQFF.

The V gene is TRBV4-1, the J gene TRBJ1-1; D call uncertain. The ends were cut back, 0 bases at V and 6 bases at J, with 14 bases in the middle. The CDR3 sequence is 15 residues long. Germline loops: CDR1 MGHRA, CDR2 YSYEKL. The CDR3 coding sequence is TGCGCCAGCAGCCAAGATCATCCGGGGTCGGCTGAAGCTTTCTTT. Translating it yields CASSQDHPGSAEAFF.

The rearrangement links TRBV6-5 to TRBJ2-7, with 7 bases identical to TRBD2. The CDR3 covers 13 residues. Germline V lookup: CDR1 MNHEY, CDR2 SVGAGI. J lost 7 bases, V lost 2 bases, and 5 bases had no gene match. CDR3 region: CASSYKRGYEQYF. CDR3 DNA: TGTGCCAGCAGTTACAAGCGGGGATATGAGCAGTACTTC.

The chain recombines TRBV11-1 with TRBJ2-3; D not resolved. V was pared by 2 bases and J by 1 base, with 16 bases between. The germline gives CDR1 SGHAT, CDR2 FQDESV (reference sequence). The CDR3 length is 17 residues. The CDR3 DNA is TGTGCCAGCAGCTTAAAAAGTCCAGGCACTGGCACAGATACGCAGTATTTT. It encodes CASSLKSPGTGTDTQYF.

The chain couples TRBV7-9 to TRBJ2-7; the D gene is possibly TRBD2 (6 bases). This CDR3 has 17 amino acids. CDR1 is SEHNR and CDR2 is FQNEAQ in the germline V gene (reference sequence). V lost 6 bases and J lost 0, with 21 bases in between. The CDR3 spells CASRLRRSSASSYEQYV. In DNA, the CDR3 is TGTGCCAGCAGGCTTAGAAGGTCTAGCGCTAGCTCCTACGAGCAGTACGTC.

The chain recombines TRBV2 with TRBJ2-5; D is perhaps TRBD2 (6 bases). The V end was cut by 6 bases, the J end by 2 bases, with 10 bases between. The germline CDR1 and CDR2 sequences are SNHLY and FYNNEI. This CDR3 contains 13 residues. The CDR3 loop reads CASRGGEQETQYF. The CDR3 DNA is TGTGCCAGCAGGGGCGGGGAACAAGAGACCCAGTACTTC. The full variable domain, completed using reference TRBV2 and TRBJ2-5, is EPEVTQTPSHQVTQMGQEVILRCVPISNHLYFYWYRQILGQKVEFLVSFYNNEISEKSEIFDDQFSVERPDGSNFTLKIRSTKLEDSAMYFCASRGGEQETQYFGPGTRLLVL.

This rearrangement joins TRBV19 to TRBJ2-3, with D hard to call. Trimming stripped 6 bases from V and 0 bases from J, with 10 bases between. The CDR3 runs to 14 residues. Germline V gives CDR1 LNHDA, CDR2 SQIVND (reference sequence). The CDR3 DNA reads TGTGCCAGTAGGGTGTCAGCGAGCACAGATACGCAGTATTTT. Protein product: CASRVSASTDTQYF.

This chain connects TRBV7-9 to TRBJ1-1; D not certain. Germline V gene sequence: CDR1 SEHNR, CDR2 FQNEAQ (reference sequence). The CDR3 runs 14 residues. Between the trimmed V and J ends, which lost 6 bases and 1 base, there was a span of 12 bases. Here the CDR3 reads CASSRFGENTEAFF. CDR3 DNA sequence: TGTGCCAGCAGTAGATTTGGGGAGAACACTGAAGCTTTCTTT.

This clone was seen more than once but under ten times. The J gene is TRBJ2-1, the V gene TRBV13, with 10 bases fitting TRBD2. Germline lookup yields CDR1 PRHDT and CDR2 FYEKMQ (reference sequence). V was clipped by 2 bases and J by 6 bases; unmatched bases: 4. The CDR3 sequence is 15 residues long. CDR3 loop: CASSLRLAGPNEQFF. The CDR3 DNA is TGTGCCAGCAGCTTACGACTAGCGGGCCCCAATGAGCAGTTCTTC.

CDR3 sequence (DNA): TGTGCCAGTAGTAGGGGGGACAGGATGGTGAACACTGAAGCTTTCTTT. Protein: CASSRGDRMVNTEAFF. V is TRBV19 and J is TRBJ1-1; 8 bases line up with TRBD1. The CDR3 covers 16 residues. Looked up from germline, CDR1 is LNHDA and CDR2 is SQIVND (reference sequence). V was pared by 4 bases and J by 0 bases, with 7 bases of the junction left unmatched.

The sample holds a few counts of this clone. In DNA, the CDR3 is TGTGCCAGCAGCTTGGAGGGTAGCGGGACCCTTGGTACCCAGTACTTC. Amino acid sequence: CASSLEGSGTLGTQYF. The chain carries TRBV5-4 and TRBJ2-5; 8 bases line up with TRBD2. This CDR3 comprises 16 residues. CDR1 is SGHNT and CDR2 is YYREEE in the germline V gene (reference sequence). The ends lost 0 bases at V and 8 bases at J; junction bases unmatched: 12.

The rearrangement uses TRBV18 and TRBJ2-3, with 9 bases lining up with TRBD2. The CDR3 is 15 residues long. The V segment lost 5 bases and the J segment 3 bases; nucleotides outside the gene matches: 6. Germline assignment: CDR1 KGHSH and CDR2 LQKENI. Here the CDR3 DNA reads TGTGCCAGCTCATCGGGACTAGCCGGAACAGATACGCAGTATTTT. This encodes CASSSGLAGTDTQYF. Drawing the rest from reference TRBV18 and TRBJ2-3, the complete variable domain is NAGVMQNPRHLVRRRGQEARLRCSPMKGHSHVYWYRQLPEEGLKFMVYLQKENIIDESGMPKERFSAEFPKEGPSILRIQQVVRGDSAAYFCASSSGLAGTDTQYFGPGTRLTVL.